This T cell receptor beta chain was recorded in a study of T cell changes during pregnancy in multiple sclerosis. This clone was recorded only once. Only in-frame clones appear in the TCRdb table, and some are missing; sequencing was by immunoSEQ multiplex PCR. The data contain some 140,000 clones, roughly 95% of them singletons. V gave up 0 bases and J gave up 5 bases, with 16 bases separating them. The CDR3 is 15 amino acids. Germline V gene data show CDR1 as SQVTM and CDR2 as ANQGSEA. The chain recombines TRBV29-1 with TRBJ1-2, with a tentative D call TRBD1 (5 bases). The clonotype comes from a female donor with multiple sclerosis, enrolled in a pregnancy study. The sequences come from peripheral blood, collected after pregnancy. The CDR3 is CSVEDRRTTIYGYTF. Written as DNA, the CDR3 is TGCAGCGTTGAAGATCGTCGGACAACTATTTATGGCTACACCTTC. The full variable domain, with the rest looked up from reference TRBV29-1 and TRBJ1-2, is SAVISQKPSRDICQRGTSLTIQCQVDSQVTMMFWYRQQPGQSLTLIATANQGSEATYESGFVIDKFPISRPNLTFSTLTVSNMSPEDSSIYLCSVEDRRTTIYGYTFGSGTRLTVV.